The clone carrying this T cell receptor (beta chain) was counted a few times. Its antigen is not known. This sample is drawn from a study of cytomegalovirus exposure and HLA in healthy donors. The study's findings and limits: Within an earlier analysis, most TCR beta V segments proved productive either about 90% or about 30% of the time. Accurate predictions that matched the HLA-A and HLA-B alleles of most subjects were reportedly made from TCR beta sequences.

The PCR was carried out with 60 Vbeta primers and 13 Jbeta primers. The data were produced by immunoSEQ multiplex PCR, yet TCRdb's version contains in-frame clones alone and is incomplete. The profile shows 150,000 to 190,000 clones, around 75% of them singletons. The CDR3 has 15 residues. The germline CDR1 and CDR2 sequences are MDHEN and SYDVKM. With 7 bases removed from V and 6 bases from J, the gap between germline ends came to 18 bases. It was healthy bone marrow donors who served as donors. When sampled, the donors appeared nominally healthy, though they likely had unrecorded immune exposures. The receptor comes from a man aged 18 to 30 in good health and CMV-seronegative. V usage is TRBV28 and J usage is TRBJ2-2, with a possible D match to TRBD1 (5 bases). The specimen was PBMCs. The CDR3 sequence: CASTPGATDAGELFF. The CDR3 nucleotides are TGTGCCAGCACCCCTGGGGCCACAGACGCCGGGGAGCTGTTTTTT.